The 21 T cell receptor beta chains below come from one sample, sequenced in a study of T-cell memory formation after mild COVID-19. A single record per CDR3 protein comes from TCRdb applying MiXCR to the 5' RACE reads. The data show roughly 610,000 distinct CDR3 sequences, 17% seen once. Sequencing was done on a sample of PBMCs or a T cell subset sorted from them (not recorded which). All receptors come from an adult woman who had mild COVID-19 (a few samples of this study predate the infection). Cell type and time point are not known.

This clonotype was observed at least ten times. This rearrangement joins TRBV7-9 to TRBJ2-1; 8 positions match TRBD2. In germline, CDR1 is SEHNR, CDR2 FQNEAQ (reference sequence). The length of the CDR3 is 14 residues. V was clipped by 3 bases and J by 7 bases; unmatched bases: 5. The CDR3 reads CASSFLLAGNEQFF. CDR3 DNA sequence: TGTGCCAGCAGCTTCCTATTAGCGGGGAATGAGCAGTTCTTC.

Only a few counts were recorded for this clonotype. The chain uses TRBV6-5 and TRBJ1-5; 9 bases line up with TRBD1. J was trimmed by 1 base and V by 2 bases; bases with no gene match: 6. The CDR3 loop spans 17 amino acids. Germline V CDR1 and CDR2: MNHEY, SVGAGI. The CDR3 DNA follows: TGTGCCAGCAGTTACGGACAGGGGATGGGAAGCAATCAGCCCCAGCATTTT. Its protein product is CASSYGQGMGSNQPQHF.

This chain joins TRBV6-5 and TRBJ1-1; D possibly corresponds to TRBD1 (6 bases). The V and J ends lost 6 bases and 4 bases respectively, with 24 bases between them. This CDR3 contains 17 residues. In germline, CDR1 is MNHEY, CDR2 SVGAGI. CDR3 residues: CASRGLGGGPAATEAFF. The CDR3 nucleotides are TGTGCCAGCAGGGGCCTGGGCGGGGGGCCCGCAGCCACTGAAGCTTTCTTT.

The chain joins TRBV15 to TRBJ1-1; 8 bases fit TRBD1. This CDR3 spans 14 amino acids. The trim removed 6 bases at V and 6 bases at J, leaving 9 bases unmatched. The germline gives CDR1 LNHNV, CDR2 YYDKDF (reference sequence). CDR3: CATRARTGLAEAFF. The CDR3 DNA reads as TGTGCCACCAGGGCTAGGACAGGGCTCGCTGAAGCTTTCTTT.

The table lists this clonotype with many counts. The CDR3 nucleotides are TGCGCCAGCAGCTTGGGGGCCACTGAAGCTTTCTTT. Translating gives CASSLGATEAFF. The rearrangement uses TRBV5-1 and TRBJ1-1, with D uncertain. Trimming pared 0 bases from V and 4 bases from J, leaving 4 bases between. The CDR3 length is 12 residues. CDR1 is SGHRS, CDR2 YFSETQ, per germline.

This clonotype has just one count. This chain links TRBV19 with TRBJ2-3; 16 nucleotides agree with TRBD2. With V trimmed by 7 bases and J by 6 bases, 4 bases remained unmatched. The CDR3 extends over 15 amino acids. CDR1 and CDR2 (germline): LNHDA, SQIVND (reference sequence). This chain's CDR3 is CASTVGLAGGDTQYF. The CDR3 coding sequence is TGTGCCAGTACCGTGGGACTAGCGGGGGGGGATACGCAGTATTTT.

This sequence joins TRBV14 and TRBJ2-5; D remains ambiguous. Germline V CDR1 and CDR2: SGHDN, FVKESK. V was pared by 5 bases and J by 0 bases, with 13 bases between. The CDR3 has 15 amino acids. DNA for the CDR3: TGTGCCAGCAGCTTTGGACGGATGTACCAAGAGACCCAGTACTTC. Its translation is CASSFGRMYQETQYF.

Only a few counts were recorded for this clonotype. The chain recombines TRBV11-2 with TRBJ1-1; 9 bases are a match to TRBD1. The CDR3 totals 17 residues. V gave up 2 bases and J gave up 6 bases; unmatched junction bases: 13. The germline V gene encodes CDR1 SGHAT and CDR2 FQNNGV. Here the CDR3 reads CASSLIPGQGLGAEAFF. For the CDR3, the DNA is TGTGCCAGCAGCTTAATACCGGGACAGGGCCTCGGGGCTGAAGCTTTCTTT. The full variable domain, its missing parts supplied by reference TRBV11-2 and TRBJ1-1, is EAGVAQSPRYKIIEKRQSVAFWCNPISGHATLYWYQQILGQGPKLLIQFQNNGVVDDSQLPKDRFSAERLKGVDSTLKIQPAKLEDSAVYLCASSLIPGQGLGAEAFFGQGTRLTVV.

This clonotype has just a few counts. This rearrangement joins TRBV2 to TRBJ1-4, with 7 bases aligning to TRBD1. The CDR3 contains 14 residues. Germline V gene data show CDR1 as SNHLY and CDR2 as FYNNEI. With 6 bases clipped from V and 6 bases from J, the junction kept 7 bases outside the gene matches. As DNA, the CDR3 is TGTGCCAGCAGCGTCGACAGGGAATATGAAAAACTGTTTTTT. Translated, it gives CASSVDREYEKLFF.

Only a few counts were recorded for this clonotype. J is TRBJ2-3 and V is TRBV11-2; 14 bases are shared with TRBD2. Germline CDR1 reads SGHAT; CDR2 reads FQNNGV. The CDR3 is 15 residues long. V lost 5 bases, J lost 7 bases, and 5 bases stayed unmatched. The CDR3 nucleotides are TGTGCCAGCAGCAGACTAGCGGGGGGGCCTCATACGCAGTATTTT. This codes for CASSRLAGGPHTQYF.

The rearrangement uses TRBV2 and TRBJ2-1; D uncertain. The CDR3 runs to 17 residues. Germline-derived CDR1 and CDR2 are SNHLY and FYNNEI. V lost 0 bases, J lost 5 bases, and 17 bases lay in between. CDR3 sequence (DNA): TGTGCCAGCAGTGAAGCGCTTCAAGTGGGGTTAAACAATGAGCAGTTCTTC. Translation gives CASSEALQVGLNNEQFF. Using reference TRBV2 and TRBJ2-1 for the parts outside the CDR3, the full variable domain is EPEVTQTPSHQVTQMGQEVILRCVPISNHLYFYWYRQILGQKVEFLVSFYNNEISEKSEIFDDQFSVERPDGSNFTLKIRSTKLEDSAMYFCASSEALQVGLNNEQFFGPGTRLTVL.

The chain is built from TRBV6-5 and TRBJ2-1, with D perhaps matching TRBD1 (6 bases). This CDR3 contains 15 residues. Germline V CDR1 and CDR2: MNHEY, SVGAGI. Trimming removed 7 bases from V and 3 bases from J, with 16 bases in between. In nucleotides, the CDR3 is TGTGCCAGCACCTCCGGGACACAATTCTACAATGAGCAGTTCTTC. Protein: CASTSGTQFYNEQFF.

This clonotype was detected only a few times. The chain links TRBV27 to TRBJ1-1; the D gene is possibly TRBD1 (6 bases). Germline CDR1 MNHEY, CDR2 SMNVEV (reference sequence). The CDR3 contains 14 residues. The ends were cut back, 3 bases at V and 4 bases at J, with 12 bases in the middle. The CDR3: CASSFGGAPTEAFF. In nucleotides, the CDR3 is TGTGCCAGCAGTTTTGGGGGGGCGCCCACTGAAGCTTTCTTT.

This clonotype has only a few counts. The CDR3 DNA sequence: TGTGCCAGCCGGGCGGAATTGAACACTGAAGCTTTCTTT. Translated, it gives CASRAELNTEAFF. The V gene is TRBV2, the J gene TRBJ1-1; no definite D call. Trimming removed 8 bases from V and 0 bases from J, with 10 bases in between. The CDR3 sequence is 13 residues long. CDR1 is SNHLY, CDR2 FYNNEI, per germline.

The chain combines TRBV5-6 with TRBJ2-5; 7 bases agree with TRBD1. V gave up 4 bases and J gave up 6 bases; unmatched junction bases: 6. This CDR3 is built from 13 residues. The V gene's germline CDR1 is SGHDT and CDR2 YYEEEE. The CDR3 coding sequence is TGTGCCAGCAGCCTAAGACAGGGACAGACCCAGTACTTC. Residues: CASSLRQGQTQYF.

This chain links TRBV4-2 with TRBJ1-2; tentative D call: TRBD1 (5 bases). V shed 3 bases and J shed 1 base, with 9 bases lying between them. Germline V gene lookup returns CDR1 LGHNA and CDR2 YNFKEQ. CDR3 length: 14 residues. The DNA for the CDR3 is TGTGCCAGCAGCCAGGGGACGGATAACTATGGCTACACCTTC. It is translated as CASSQGTDNYGYTF.

This clonotype came up many times. This chain connects TRBV7-6 to TRBJ1-5; no clear D. The CDR3 is made up of 14 amino acids. Trimming pared 5 bases from V and 2 bases from J, leaving 10 bases between. Germline V CDR1 and CDR2: SGHVS, FNYEAQ. CDR3: CASSPAGGNQPQHF. The CDR3 coding sequence is TGTGCCAGCAGCCCAGCTGGGGGCAATCAGCCCCAGCATTTT.

The V call is TRBV21-1, the J call TRBJ2-7; the DNA was not compared with TRBD2, the D call given in the table. TRBV21-1 corresponds to a pseudogene. The CDR3 runs to 16 residues. CDR3 in amino acids: CASSTGTSGRFYEQYF. As DNA, the CDR3 is TGTGCCAGCAGCACTGGGACTAGCGGACGATTCTACGAGCAGTACTTC.

This clonotype came up a few times. The chain joins TRBV20-1 to TRBJ2-5; D might be TRBD1 or TRBD2, each matching 5 bases. V lost 3 bases and J 3 bases, leaving 17 bases between the germline ends. CDR3 size: 15 residues. CDR1 is DFQATT, CDR2 SNEGSKA, per germline (reference sequence). The CDR3 loop reads CSASTGTHGEETQYF. The CDR3 nucleotides are TGCAGTGCTAGTACCGGGACGCACGGGGAAGAGACCCAGTACTTC.

This chain joins TRBV27 and TRBJ2-2, with 7 bases aligning to TRBD1. V trimming: 8 bases; J trimming: 4 bases; junction bases outside the gene matches: 10. CDR1 is MNHEY and CDR2 is SMNVEV in the germline V gene (reference sequence). The CDR3 length is 15 residues. Here the CDR3 DNA reads TGTGCCAGCTCTCGCCGGGACAGCCTCACCGGGGAGCTGTTTTTT. This sequence encodes CASSRRDSLTGELFF.

As DNA, the CDR3 is TGCGCCAGCAGCGTTTCGACAGCTAAGACCCAGTACTTC. Amino acids: CASSVSTAKTQYF. This chain links TRBV5-1 with TRBJ2-5, with D maybe TRBD1 (5 bases). The germline V and J ends were trimmed by 4 bases and 6 bases, with 13 bases remaining between them. The germline CDR1 and CDR2 sequences are SGHRS and YFSETQ. The CDR3 is made up of 13 amino acids. The whole variable domain, filled in from reference TRBV5-1 and TRBJ2-5, reads KAGVTQTPRYLIKTRGQQVTLSCSPISGHRSVSWYQQTPGQGLQFLFEYFSETQRNKGNFPGRFSGRQFSNSRSEMNVSTLELGDSALYLCASSVSTAKTQYFGPGTRLLVL.